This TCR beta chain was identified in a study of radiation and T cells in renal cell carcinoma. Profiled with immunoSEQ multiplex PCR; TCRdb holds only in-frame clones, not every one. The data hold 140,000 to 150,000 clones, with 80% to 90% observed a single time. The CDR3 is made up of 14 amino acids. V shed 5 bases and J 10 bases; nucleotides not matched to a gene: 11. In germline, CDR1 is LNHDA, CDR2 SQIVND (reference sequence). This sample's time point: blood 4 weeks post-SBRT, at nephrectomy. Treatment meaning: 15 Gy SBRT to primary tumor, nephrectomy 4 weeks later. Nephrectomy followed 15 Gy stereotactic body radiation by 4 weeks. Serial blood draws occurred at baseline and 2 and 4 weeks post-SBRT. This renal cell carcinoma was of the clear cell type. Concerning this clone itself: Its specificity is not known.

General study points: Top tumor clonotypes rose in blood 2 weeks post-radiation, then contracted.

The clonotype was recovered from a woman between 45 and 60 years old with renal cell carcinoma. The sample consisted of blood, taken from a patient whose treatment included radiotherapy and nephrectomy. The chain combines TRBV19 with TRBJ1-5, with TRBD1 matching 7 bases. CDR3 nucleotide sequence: TGTGCCAGTAGTGGACAGGTGGACGGGGGACCCCAGCATTTT. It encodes CASSGQVDGGPQHF. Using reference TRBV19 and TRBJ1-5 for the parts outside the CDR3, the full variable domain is DGGITQSPKYLFRKEGQNVTLSCEQNLNHDAMYWYRQDPGQGLRLIYYSQIVNDFQKGDIAEGYSVSREKKESFPLTVTSAQKNPTAFYLCASSGQVDGGPQHFGDGTRLSIL.